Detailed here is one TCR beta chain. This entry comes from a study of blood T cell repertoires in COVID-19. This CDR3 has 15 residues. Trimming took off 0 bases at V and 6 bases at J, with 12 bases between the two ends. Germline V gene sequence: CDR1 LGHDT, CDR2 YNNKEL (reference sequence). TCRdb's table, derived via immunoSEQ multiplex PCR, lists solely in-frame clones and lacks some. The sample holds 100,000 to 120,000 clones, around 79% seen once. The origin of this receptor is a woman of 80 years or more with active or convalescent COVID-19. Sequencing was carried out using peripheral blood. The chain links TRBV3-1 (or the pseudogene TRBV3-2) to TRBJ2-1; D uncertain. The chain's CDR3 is CASSQDVLVANEQFF. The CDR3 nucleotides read TGTGCCAGCAGCCAAGATGTCCTAGTCGCCAATGAGCAGTTCTTC.